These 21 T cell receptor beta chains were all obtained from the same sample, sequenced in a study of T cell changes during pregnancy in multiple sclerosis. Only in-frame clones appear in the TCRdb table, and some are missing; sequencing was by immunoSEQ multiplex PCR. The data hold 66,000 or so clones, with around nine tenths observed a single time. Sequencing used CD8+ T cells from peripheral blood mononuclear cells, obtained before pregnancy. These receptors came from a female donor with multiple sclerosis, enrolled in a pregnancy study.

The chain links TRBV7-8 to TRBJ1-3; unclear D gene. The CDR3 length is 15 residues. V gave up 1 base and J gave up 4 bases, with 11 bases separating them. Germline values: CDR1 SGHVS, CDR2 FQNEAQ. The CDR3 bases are TGTGCCAGCAGCTTAGAGTGGGAGGCCGGAAACACCATATATTTT. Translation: CASSLEWEAGNTIYF.

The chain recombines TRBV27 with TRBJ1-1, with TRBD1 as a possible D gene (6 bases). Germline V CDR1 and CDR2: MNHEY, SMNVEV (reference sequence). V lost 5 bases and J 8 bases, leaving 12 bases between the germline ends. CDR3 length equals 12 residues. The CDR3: CASSGGAGEAFF. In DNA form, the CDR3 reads TGTGCCAGCAGTGGGGGGGCAGGGGAAGCTTTCTTT.

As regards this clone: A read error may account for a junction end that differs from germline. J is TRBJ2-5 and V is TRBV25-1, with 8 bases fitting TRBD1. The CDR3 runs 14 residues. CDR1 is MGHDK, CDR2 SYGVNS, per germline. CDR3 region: CASIETGGQETQYF. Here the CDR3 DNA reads TGTGCCAGCATTGAAACAGGGGGGCAAGAGACCCAGTACTTC.

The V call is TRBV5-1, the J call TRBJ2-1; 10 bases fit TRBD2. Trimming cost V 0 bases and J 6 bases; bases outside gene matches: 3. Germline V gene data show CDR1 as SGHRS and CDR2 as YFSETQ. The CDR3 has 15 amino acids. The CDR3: CASSLEAGGGNEQFF. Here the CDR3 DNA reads TGCGCCAGCAGCTTGGAAGCGGGGGGGGGCAATGAGCAGTTCTTC.

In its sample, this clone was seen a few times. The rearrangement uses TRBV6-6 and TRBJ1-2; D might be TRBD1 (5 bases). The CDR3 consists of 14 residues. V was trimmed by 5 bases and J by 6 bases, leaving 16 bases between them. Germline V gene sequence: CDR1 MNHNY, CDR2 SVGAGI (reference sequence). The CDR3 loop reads CASSHIRGEDGYTF. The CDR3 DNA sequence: TGTGCCAGCAGTCACATCCGGGGGGAGGATGGCTACACCTTC.

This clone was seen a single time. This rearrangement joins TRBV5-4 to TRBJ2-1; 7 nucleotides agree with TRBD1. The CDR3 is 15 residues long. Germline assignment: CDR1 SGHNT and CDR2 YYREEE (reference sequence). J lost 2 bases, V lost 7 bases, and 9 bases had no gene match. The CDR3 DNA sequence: TGTGCCAGCCGCACACCCGGGACAGCCTACAATGAGCAGTTCTTC. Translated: CASRTPGTAYNEQFF.

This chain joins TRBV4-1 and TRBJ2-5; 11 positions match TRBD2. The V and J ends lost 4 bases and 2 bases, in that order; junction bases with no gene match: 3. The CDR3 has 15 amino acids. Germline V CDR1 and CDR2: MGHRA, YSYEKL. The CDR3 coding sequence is TGCGCCAGCAGCCTACGACTAGCGGGGCAAGAGACCCAGTACTTC. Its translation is CASSLRLAGQETQYF.

CDR3 sequence: CASSQATGGYSYEQYF. The CDR3 DNA follows: TGTGCCAGCAGCCAAGCTACGGGGGGATACTCCTACGAGCAGTACTTC. This chain connects TRBV4-2 to TRBJ2-7, with 7 bases lining up with TRBD2. Looked up from germline, CDR1 is LGHNA and CDR2 is YNFKEQ. After removal of 1 base from V and 0 bases from J, the junction contained 6 bases not matched to a gene. This CDR3 has 16 residues.

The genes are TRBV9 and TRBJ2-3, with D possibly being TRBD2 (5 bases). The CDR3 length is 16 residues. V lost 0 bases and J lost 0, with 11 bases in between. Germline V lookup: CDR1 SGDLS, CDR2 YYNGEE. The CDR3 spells CASSVGGLGSTDTQYF. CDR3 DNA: TGTGCCAGCAGCGTAGGAGGGTTGGGGAGCACAGATACGCAGTATTTT.

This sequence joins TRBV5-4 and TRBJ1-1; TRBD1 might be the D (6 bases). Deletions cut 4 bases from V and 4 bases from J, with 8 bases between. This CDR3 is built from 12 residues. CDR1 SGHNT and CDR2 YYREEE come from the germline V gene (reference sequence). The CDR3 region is CASSEGVTEAFF. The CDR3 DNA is TGTGCCAGCAGCGAGGGGGTCACTGAAGCTTTCTTT.

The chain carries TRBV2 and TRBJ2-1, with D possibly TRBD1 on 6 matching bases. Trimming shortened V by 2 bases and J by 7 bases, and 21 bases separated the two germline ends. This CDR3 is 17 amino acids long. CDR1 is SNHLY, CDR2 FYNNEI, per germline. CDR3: CASSETPSGEVRNEQFF. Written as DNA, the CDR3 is TGTGCCAGCAGTGAAACCCCCTCAGGGGAAGTACGGAATGAGCAGTTCTTC. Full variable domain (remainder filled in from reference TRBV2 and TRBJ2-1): EPEVTQTPSHQVTQMGQEVILRCVPISNHLYFYWYRQILGQKVEFLVSFYNNEISEKSEIFDDQFSVERPDGSNFTLKIRSTKLEDSAMYFCASSETPSGEVRNEQFFGPGTRLTVL.

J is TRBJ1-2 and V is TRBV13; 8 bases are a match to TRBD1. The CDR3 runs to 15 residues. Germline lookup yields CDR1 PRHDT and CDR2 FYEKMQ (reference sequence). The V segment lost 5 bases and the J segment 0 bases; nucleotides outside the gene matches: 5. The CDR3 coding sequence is TGTGCCAGCAGCGACGGACAGGGAACTAACTATGGCTACACCTTC. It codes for CASSDGQGTNYGYTF.

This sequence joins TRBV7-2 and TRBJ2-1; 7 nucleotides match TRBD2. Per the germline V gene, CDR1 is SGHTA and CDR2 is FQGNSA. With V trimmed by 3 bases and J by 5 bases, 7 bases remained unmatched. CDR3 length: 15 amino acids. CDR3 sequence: CASSFRGGPNNEQFF. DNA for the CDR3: TGTGCCAGCAGCTTCCGCGGGGGTCCCAACAATGAGCAGTTCTTC.

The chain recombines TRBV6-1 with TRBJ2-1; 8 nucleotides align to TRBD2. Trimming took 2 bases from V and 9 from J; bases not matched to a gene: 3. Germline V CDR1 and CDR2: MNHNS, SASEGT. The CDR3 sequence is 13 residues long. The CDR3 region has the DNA TGTGCCAGCAGTGAACGGGGGGGGCTTGAGCAGTTCTTC. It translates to CASSERGGLEQFF.

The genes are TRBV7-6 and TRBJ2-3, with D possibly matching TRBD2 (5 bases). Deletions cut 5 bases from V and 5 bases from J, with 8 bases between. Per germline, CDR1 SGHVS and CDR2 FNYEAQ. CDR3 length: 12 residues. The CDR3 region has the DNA TGTGCCAGCAGCCCCCGGGAAGATACGCAGTATTTT. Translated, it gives CASSPREDTQYF.

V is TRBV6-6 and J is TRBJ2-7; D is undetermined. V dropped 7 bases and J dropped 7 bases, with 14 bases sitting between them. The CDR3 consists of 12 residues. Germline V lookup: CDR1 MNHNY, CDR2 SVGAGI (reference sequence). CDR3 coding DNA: TGTGCCAGCACCACACAATCTAGGGAGCAGTACTTC. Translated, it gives CASTTQSREQYF.

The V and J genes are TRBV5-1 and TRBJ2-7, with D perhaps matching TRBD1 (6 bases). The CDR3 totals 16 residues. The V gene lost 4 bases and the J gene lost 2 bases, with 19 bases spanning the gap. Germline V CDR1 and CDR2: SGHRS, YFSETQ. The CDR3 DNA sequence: TGCGCCAGCAGCACATGGGGACAAAGTCAAGCCTACGAGCAGTACTTC. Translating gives CASSTWGQSQAYEQYF.

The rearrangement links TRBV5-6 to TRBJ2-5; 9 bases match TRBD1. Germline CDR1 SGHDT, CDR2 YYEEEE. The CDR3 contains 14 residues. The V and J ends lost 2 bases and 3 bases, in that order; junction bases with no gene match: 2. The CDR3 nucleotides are TGTGCCAGCAGCTTTGGGACAGGGAAAGAGACCCAGTACTTC. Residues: CASSFGTGKETQYF.

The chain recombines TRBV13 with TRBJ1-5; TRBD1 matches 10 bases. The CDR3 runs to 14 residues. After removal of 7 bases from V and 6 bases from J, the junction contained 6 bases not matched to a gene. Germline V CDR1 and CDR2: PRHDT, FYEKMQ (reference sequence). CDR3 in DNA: TGTGCCAGCACCAGAGGACAGGGGGTTCAGCCCCAGCATTTT. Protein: CASTRGQGVQPQHF.

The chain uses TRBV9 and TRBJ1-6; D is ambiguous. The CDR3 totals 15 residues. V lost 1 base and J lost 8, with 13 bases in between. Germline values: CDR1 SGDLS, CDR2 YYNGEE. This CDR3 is CASSVSRSIDSPLHF. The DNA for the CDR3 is TGTGCCAGCAGCGTATCGAGGTCTATCGATTCACCCCTCCACTTT.

The CDR3 DNA reads as TGTGCCACCAGCAGAGATCTGGAGGGAGCAGAGACCCAGTACTTC. The encoded protein is CATSRDLEGAETQYF. The chain is built from TRBV15 and TRBJ2-5; the D gene is possibly TRBD2 (6 bases). The CDR3 runs to 15 residues. Germline V lookup: CDR1 LNHNV, CDR2 YYDKDF (reference sequence). Trimming left V 0 bases short and J 4 bases short, with 12 bases between.